A selection of T cell receptor beta chains follows, all from one sample in a study of T-cell memory formation after mild COVID-19. MiXCR, run by TCRdb on the 5' RACE reads, gives a single entry per CDR3 protein. This table has approximately 240,000 distinct CDR3 sequences, around 15% appearing once. The specimen was PBMCs or a T cell subset sorted from them (not recorded which). Receptors originate from a man aged 18 to 35 who had mild COVID-19 (a few samples of this study predate the infection). Cell type and time point are not known. Each CDR3 is given with its conserved first and last residue.

j_call v_call cdr3_aa
TRBJ2-7 TRBV12-3/TRBV12-4 CASSLGQGKEDEQYF
TRBJ2-5 TRBV5-1 CASSLVTPGETQYF
TRBJ1-1 TRBV7-8 CASSLDAQGGTEAFF
TRBJ1-4 TRBV20-1 CSARDQGEKLFF
TRBJ2-1 TRBV18 CASSPGASWAFYNEQFF
TRBJ1-1 TRBV7-9 CASSRLGGTSENTEAFF
TRBJ2-1 TRBV19 CASSMFPLQGYNEQFF
TRBJ1-2 TRBV12-3/TRBV12-4 CASSLAGTGGGSGYTF
TRBJ2-1 TRBV11-3 CASSPGKNGSNEQFF
TRBJ2-5 TRBV7-3 CASSFLPATQETQYF